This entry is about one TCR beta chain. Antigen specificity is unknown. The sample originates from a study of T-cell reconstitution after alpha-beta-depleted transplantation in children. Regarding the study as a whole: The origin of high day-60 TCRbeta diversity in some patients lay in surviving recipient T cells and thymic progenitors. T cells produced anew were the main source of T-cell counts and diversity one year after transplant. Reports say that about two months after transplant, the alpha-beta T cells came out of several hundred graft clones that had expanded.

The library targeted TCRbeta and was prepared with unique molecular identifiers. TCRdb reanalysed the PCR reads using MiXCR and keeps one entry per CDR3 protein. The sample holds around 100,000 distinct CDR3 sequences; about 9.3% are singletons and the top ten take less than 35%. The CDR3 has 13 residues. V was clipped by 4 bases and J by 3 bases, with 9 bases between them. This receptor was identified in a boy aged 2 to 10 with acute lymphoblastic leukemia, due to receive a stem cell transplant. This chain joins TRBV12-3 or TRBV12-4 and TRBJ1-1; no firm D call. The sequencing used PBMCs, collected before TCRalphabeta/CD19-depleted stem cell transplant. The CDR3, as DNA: TGTGCCAGCAGTTCGTCGGCCTACACTGAAGCTTTCTTT. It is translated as CASSSSAYTEAFF.